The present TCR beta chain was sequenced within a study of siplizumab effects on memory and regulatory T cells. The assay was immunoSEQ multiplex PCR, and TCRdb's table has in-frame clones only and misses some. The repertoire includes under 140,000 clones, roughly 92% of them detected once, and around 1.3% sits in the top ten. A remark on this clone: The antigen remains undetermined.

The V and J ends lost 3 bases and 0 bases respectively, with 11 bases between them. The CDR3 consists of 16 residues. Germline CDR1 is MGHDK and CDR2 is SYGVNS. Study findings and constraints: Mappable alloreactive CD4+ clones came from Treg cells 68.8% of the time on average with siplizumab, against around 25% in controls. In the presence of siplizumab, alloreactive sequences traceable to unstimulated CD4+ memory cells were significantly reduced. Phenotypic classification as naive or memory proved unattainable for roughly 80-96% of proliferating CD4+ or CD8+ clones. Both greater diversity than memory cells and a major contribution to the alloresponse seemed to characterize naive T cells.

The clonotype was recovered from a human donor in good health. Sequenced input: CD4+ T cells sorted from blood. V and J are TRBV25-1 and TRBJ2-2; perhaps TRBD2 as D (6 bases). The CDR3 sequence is CASSEGLVANTGELFF. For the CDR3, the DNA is TGTGCCAGCAGTGAGGGACTGGTCGCGAACACCGGGGAGCTGTTTTTT. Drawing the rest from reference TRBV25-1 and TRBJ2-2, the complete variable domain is EADIYQTPRYLVIGTGKKITLECSQTMGHDKMYWYQQDPGMELHLIHYSYGVNSTEKGDLSSESTVSRIRTEHFPLTLESARPSHTSQYLCASSEGLVANTGELFFGEGSRLTVL.